These 12 T cell receptor beta chains originate from one sample sequenced in a study of long-term antiretroviral therapy in people with HIV. The libraries were made with immunoSEQ v3.0 at survey level. The repertoire was sequenced with immunoSEQ multiplex PCR; TCRdb's copy has only in-frame clones and lacks some. The sample includes tens of thousands of clones, 70% to 90% seen only once; the top ten take approximately 10%. The source was unsorted PBMCs, collected 2.2 years after starting antiretroviral therapy. These receptors all come from a man in his late teens or twenties with HIV.

The rearrangement joins TRBV9 to TRBJ1-5; the D gene is possibly TRBD1 (6 bases). CDR3 length: 15 residues. Germline V gene lookup returns CDR1 SGDLS and CDR2 YYNGEE. V was shortened by 1 base and J by 3 bases, with 11 bases between the two germline ends. CDR3 amino acids: CASSVSGQHNQPQHF. The CDR3 region has the DNA TGTGCCAGCAGCGTATCGGGACAACACAATCAGCCCCAGCATTTT.

The V call is TRBV5-1, the J call TRBJ1-1; TRBD1 agrees at 10 bases. The CDR3 spans 17 residues. Trimming removed 4 bases from V and 2 bases from J; junction bases left unmatched: 11. Looked up from germline, CDR1 is SGHRS and CDR2 is YFSETQ. The DNA for the CDR3 is TGCGCCAGCAGCCCACCGACAGGGGGCGCGGGAAACACTGAAGCTTTCTTT. Translation gives CASSPPTGGAGNTEAFF.

The rearrangement uses TRBV9 and TRBJ2-7; 8 nucleotides match TRBD2. Germline trimming cut 0 bases from V and 5 bases from J; bases unmatched to any gene: 7. CDR1 and CDR2 from the germline V gene are SGDLS and YYNGEE. The length of the CDR3 is 15 residues. The CDR3 is CASSVGGREADEQYF. The CDR3 region has the DNA TGTGCCAGCAGCGTAGGCGGGCGGGAGGCCGACGAGCAGTACTTC.

The chain recombines TRBV19 with TRBJ2-5, with 9 bases fitting TRBD1. The J call may be faulty, since TRBJ2-7 better matches the DNA end. The CDR3 covers 14 residues. Germline loops: CDR1 LNHDA, CDR2 SQIVND (reference sequence). The CDR3: CASSKGQGSYEQYF. DNA of the CDR3: TGTGCCAGTAGCAAGGGACAGGGTTCCTACGAGCAGTACTTC.

The chain recombines TRBV19 with TRBJ1-2, with D tentatively TRBD1 (5 bases). Germline V lookup: CDR1 LNHDA, CDR2 SQIVND (reference sequence). The CDR3 is made up of 13 amino acids. The V gene lost 3 bases and the J gene lost 8 bases, with 13 bases spanning the gap. The CDR3 sequence is CASSIPGLRGYTF. The CDR3 DNA reads TGTGCCAGTAGTATTCCAGGGCTGAGAGGCTACACCTTC. Using reference TRBV19 and TRBJ1-2 for the parts outside the CDR3, the full variable domain is DGGITQSPKYLFRKEGQNVTLSCEQNLNHDAMYWYRQDPGQGLRLIYYSQIVNDFQKGDIAEGYSVSREKKESFPLTVTSAQKNPTAFYLCASSIPGLRGYTFGSGTRLTVV.

This clone was counted a single time. The V and J genes are TRBV27 and TRBJ1-3; the D is unclear. V was shortened by 5 bases and J by 0 bases, with 11 bases between the two germline ends. This CDR3 comprises 15 residues. From germline, CDR1 is MNHEY and CDR2 SMNVEV (reference sequence). This CDR3 reads CASSLDGSSGNTIYF. In DNA, the CDR3 is TGTGCCAGCAGTCTGGATGGTAGCTCTGGAAACACCATATATTTT.

This chain connects TRBV7-9 to TRBJ1-4; the D gene is possibly TRBD1 (6 bases). Trimming took 1 base from V and 4 from J, leaving 10 bases between them. Germline assignment: CDR1 SEHNR and CDR2 FQNEAQ (reference sequence). There are 15 residues in the CDR3. CDR3 residues: CASSLEGGHNEKLFF. The CDR3 DNA is TGTGCCAGCAGCTTAGAGGGGGGGCATAATGAAAAACTGTTTTTT.

This chain connects TRBV2 to TRBJ1-1, with a tentative D call TRBD1 (5 bases). CDR1 SNHLY and CDR2 FYNNEI come from the germline V gene. This CDR3 has 13 amino acids. Deletions cut 7 bases from V and 4 bases from J, with 13 bases between. The CDR3 nucleotides read TGTGCCAGCACTCTGGCCGGGGGCACTGAAGCTTTCTTT. It specifies CASTLAGGTEAFF.

CDR3 coding DNA: TGTGCCAGCAGCTTGAGAGGGGCTGGGGCCAACGTCCTGACTTTC. It yields the protein CASSLRGAGANVLTF. The chain couples TRBV5-6 to TRBJ2-6; either TRBD1 or TRBD2 may fit D (5 bases each). Looked up from germline, CDR1 is SGHDT and CDR2 is YYEEEE. The CDR3 is made up of 15 amino acids. Trimming left V 1 base short and J 2 bases short, with 7 bases between. The full variable domain, with the rest looked up from reference TRBV5-6 and TRBJ2-6, is DAGVTQSPTHLIKTRGQQVTLRCSPKSGHDTVSWYQQALGQGPQFIFQYYEEEERQRGNFPDRFSGHQFPNYSSELNVNALLLGDSALYLCASSLRGAGANVLTFGAGSRLTVL.

The chain couples TRBV5-4 to TRBJ2-5; D might be TRBD2 (5 bases). Trimming removed 4 bases from V and 5 bases from J, with 21 bases in between. The CDR3 has 16 residues. Germline V gene lookup returns CDR1 SGHNT and CDR2 YYREEE (reference sequence). The CDR3 DNA reads as TGTGCCAGCAGCGGGAATCGGGCGGGTGGGGAGGAGACCCAGTACTTC. This sequence encodes CASSGNRAGGEETQYF.

The V gene is TRBV9, the J gene TRBJ2-3, with 9 positions matching TRBD2. Losses at the gene ends were 3 bases for V and 5 bases for J; bases not matched to a gene: 7. CDR1 and CDR2 (germline): SGDLS, YYNGEE. CDR3 size: 15 residues. The CDR3 DNA is TGTGCCAGCAGCGCCTCCGGGACTAGCCTAGATACGCAGTATTTT. Protein product: CASSASGTSLDTQYF.

The rearrangement joins TRBV6-5 to TRBJ1-2; 8 bases are shared with TRBD1. V lost 7 bases to trimming and J lost 4 bases; unmatched junction nucleotides: 5. Germline CDR1 reads MNHEY; CDR2 reads SVGAGI. This CDR3 is 13 amino acids long. CDR3 DNA sequence: TGTGCCAGCACTCCCGGGACAGGCTATGGCTACACCTTC. Residues: CASTPGTGYGYTF.